These 24 T cell receptor beta chains originate from one sample sequenced in a study of neurological immune-mediated disorders. TCRdb reprocessed the 5' RACE reads with MiXCR, giving one entry per CDR3 protein. The table lists under 90,000 distinct CDR3 sequences, around 9.9% of them singletons. The sequenced material came from PBMCs. These TCRs come from a man in his forties or fifties in good health.

This clonotype was recorded at least ten times. The chain recombines TRBV5-1 with TRBJ2-7, with 9 bases identical to TRBD1. Germline-derived CDR1 and CDR2 are SGHRS and YFSETQ. This CDR3 is built from 15 residues. J gave up 7 bases and V 6 bases, and 14 bases lay outside the gene matches. The CDR3 DNA follows: TGCGCCAGCAACCCAGGACAGGGGAGGTTCGGAGAGCAGTACTTC. Translation: CASNPGQGRFGEQYF.

The sample holds a few counts of this clonotype. The chain employs TRBV5-1 and TRBJ2-7; D remains ambiguous. The CDR3 has 15 amino acids. The V end was cut by 4 bases, the J end by 3 bases, with 17 bases between. CDR1 is SGHRS and CDR2 is YFSETQ in the germline V gene. The CDR3 bases are TGCGCCAGCAGCCCTCCCGGAGCGCCGATCTACGAGCAGTACTTC. The encoded protein is CASSPPGAPIYEQYF.

This clonotype was picked up many times. The chain has TRBV29-1 and TRBJ2-1, with a weak D call TRBD2 (6 bases). The ends were cut back, 8 bases at V and 5 bases at J, with 25 bases in the middle. Germline CDR1 and CDR2: SQVTM and ANQGSEA. The length of the CDR3 is 16 residues. DNA for the CDR3: TGCAGCCATCGTCCCCGGGAGATCATTGGGGACAATGAGCAGTTCTTC. This sequence encodes CSHRPREIIGDNEQFF.

This clonotype was recorded many times. J is TRBJ2-1 and V is TRBV19; possible D gene TRBD1, 6 bases. Trimming left V 1 base short and J 3 bases short, with 10 bases between. From germline, CDR1 is LNHDA and CDR2 SQIVND (reference sequence). The CDR3 extends over 15 amino acids. CDR3: CASSIAGHNYNEQFF. The CDR3 DNA is TGTGCCAGTAGTATAGCGGGACACAACTACAATGAGCAGTTCTTC.

The gene calls are TRBV6-2 or TRBV6-3 and TRBJ2-7; the D is unclear. This CDR3 has 15 residues. The V and J ends lost 5 bases and 3 bases respectively, with 17 bases between them. Per germline, CDR1 MNHEY and CDR2 SVGEGT. The CDR3: CASSPPWGSGYEQYF. The CDR3 nucleotides are TGTGCCAGCAGTCCCCCTTGGGGATCCGGCTACGAGCAGTACTTC.

The sample holds many counts of this clonotype. The chain joins TRBV10-3 to TRBJ2-5, with 7 nucleotides matching TRBD1. Germline V lookup: CDR1 ENHRY, CDR2 SYGVKD. This CDR3 has 13 residues. The V and J ends lost 4 bases and 3 bases, in that order; junction bases with no gene match: 2. The CDR3 here is CAISGQGEETQYF. As DNA, the CDR3 is TGTGCCATCAGTGGACAGGGCGAAGAGACCCAGTACTTC.

This clonotype was counted at least ten times. V is TRBV7-3 and J is TRBJ2-3; 10 nucleotides match TRBD2. Germline CDR1 and CDR2: SGHTA and FQGTGA. The trim removed 0 bases at V and 2 bases at J, leaving 2 bases unmatched. The length of the CDR3 is 16 residues. This CDR3 is CASSLTSGGFTDTQYF. The DNA of the CDR3 is TGTGCCAGCAGCTTAACTAGCGGGGGGTTCACAGATACGCAGTATTTT.

Ten or more counts support this clonotype. The V gene is TRBV20-1, the J gene TRBJ2-7; 13 nucleotides align to TRBD2. With V trimmed by 7 bases and J by 4 bases, 7 bases remained unmatched. Per the germline V gene, CDR1 is DFQATT and CDR2 is SNEGSKA (reference sequence). This CDR3 spans 14 amino acids. CDR3 amino acids: CSVSKGLAGYEQYF. The CDR3 DNA reads TGCAGTGTTAGCAAGGGACTAGCGGGATACGAGCAGTACTTC.

The V call is TRBV20-1, the J call TRBJ1-2; D is perhaps TRBD1 (5 bases). The CDR3 length is 16 residues. V shed 0 bases and J shed 4 bases, with 18 bases lying between them. Per germline, CDR1 DFQATT and CDR2 SNEGSKA (reference sequence). DNA for the CDR3: TGCAGTGCTAGAGAGGGTCCAGGGCGCGGGAGCTATGGCTACACCTTC. As protein: CSAREGPGRGSYGYTF.

This clonotype was observed at least ten times. J is TRBJ2-7 and V is TRBV28, with D perhaps matching TRBD2 (6 bases). The CDR3 runs 14 residues. Trimming took 6 bases from V and 5 from J, leaving 17 bases between them. Germline CDR1 reads MDHEN; CDR2 reads SYDVKM. This CDR3 is CASSPLWRVHEQYF. CDR3 DNA: TGTGCCAGCAGCCCCTTATGGAGGGTCCACGAGCAGTACTTC. The full variable domain, with the rest looked up from reference TRBV28 and TRBJ2-7, is DVKVTQSSRYLVKRTGEKVFLECVQDMDHENMFWYRQDPGLGLRLIYFSYDVKMKEKGDIPEGYSVSREKKERFSLILESASTNQTSMYLCASSPLWRVHEQYFGPGTRLTVT.

This clonotype was counted at least ten times. The CDR3 reads CSARDPGQEQYF. CDR3 sequence (DNA): TGCAGTGCTAGAGATCCAGGGCAAGAGCAGTACTTC. This sequence joins TRBV20-1 and TRBJ2-7; weak D call: TRBD1 (5 bases). Looked up from germline, CDR1 is DFQATT and CDR2 is SNEGSKA (reference sequence). The length of the CDR3 is 12 residues. V was cut by 0 bases and J by 7 bases, with 10 bases left in between.

The CDR3, as DNA: TGCAGTGCTTTCGCCCCAGGGGACTATGGCTACACCTTC. It codes for CSAFAPGDYGYTF. The chain joins TRBV20-1 to TRBJ1-2; perhaps TRBD1 as D (6 bases). The germline V gene has CDR1 DFQATT and CDR2 SNEGSKA (reference sequence). Trimming stripped 5 bases from V and 3 bases from J, with 13 bases between. The CDR3 is 13 amino acids.

This chain connects TRBV20-1 to TRBJ2-7, with 7 bases identical to TRBD2. After removal of 3 bases from V and 2 bases from J, the junction contained 1 base not matched to a gene. This CDR3 contains 12 residues. Germline V gene sequence: CDR1 DFQATT, CDR2 SNEGSKA (reference sequence). CDR3 DNA: TGCAGTGCTAGCGGGGGGACCTACGAGCAGTACTTC. Its translation is CSASGGTYEQYF.

This clonotype was picked up many times. This chain links TRBV2 with TRBJ1-4, with D possibly matching TRBD1 (5 bases). CDR1 is SNHLY, CDR2 FYNNEI, per germline. The CDR3 extends over 14 amino acids. With 2 bases removed from V and 6 bases from J, the gap between germline ends came to 10 bases. The CDR3 DNA follows: TGTGCCAGCAGTGAAAGCGTACAGGATGAAAAACTGTTTTTT. It codes for CASSESVQDEKLFF.

This clonotype showed up many times. The chain carries TRBV5-6 and TRBJ2-2, with D perhaps TRBD1 or TRBD2 (6 bases each). The V gene lost 4 bases and the J gene lost 5 bases, with 15 bases spanning the gap. Germline V gene sequence: CDR1 SGHDT, CDR2 YYEEEE. The CDR3 is 15 amino acids. CDR3 bases: TGTGCCAGCAGCATGGGGCCGGGGGCGACCGGGGAGCTGTTTTTT. Translated, it gives CASSMGPGATGELFF. Drawing the rest from reference TRBV5-6 and TRBJ2-2, the complete variable domain is DAGVTQSPTHLIKTRGQQVTLRCSPKSGHDTVSWYQQALGQGPQFIFQYYEEEERQRGNFPDRFSGHQFPNYSSELNVNALLLGDSALYLCASSMGPGATGELFFGEGSRLTVL.

This clonotype was detected only a few times. A much bigger clone sits one base away, suggesting this may be a read error. This likely comes from a read error, as the CDR3 has no conserved phenylalanine or tryptophan at its end. The genes are TRBV20-1 and TRBJ1-5, with a tentative D call TRBD1 (5 bases). V was trimmed by 3 bases and J by 5 bases, leaving 11 bases between them. The CDR3 sequence is 13 residues long. Looked up from germline, CDR1 is DFQATT and CDR2 is SNEGSKA (reference sequence). The CDR3 sequence is CSARERGDQPQHS. CDR3 DNA sequence: TGCAGTGCTAGGGAGCGGGGGGATCAGCCCCAGCATTCT.

This clonotype was recorded at least ten times. One junction end disagrees with the germline gene, perhaps due to a read error. The V gene is TRBV5-4, the J gene TRBJ1-1; unclear D gene. There are 15 residues in the CDR3. CDR1 is SGHNT, CDR2 YYREEE, per germline (reference sequence). DNA for the CDR3: TGTGTCAGCAGCTTGGACCATGCAGTGGCCACTGAAGCTTTCTTT. This encodes CVSSLDHAVATEAFF.

In this sample, this clonotype turned up many times. This chain links TRBV20-1 with TRBJ2-1; 10 positions match TRBD2. This CDR3 has 14 amino acids. Losses at the gene ends were 0 bases for V and 10 bases for J; bases not matched to a gene: 6. The germline gives CDR1 DFQATT, CDR2 SNEGSKA (reference sequence). The CDR3 sequence is CSARDPSGSPEQFF. CDR3 coding DNA: TGCAGTGCTAGAGACCCTAGCGGGAGCCCGGAGCAGTTCTTC.

Many counts were recorded for this clonotype. The CDR3 sequence is CASTTGSANTGELFF. In nucleotides, the CDR3 is TGTGCCAGCACAACGGGTAGCGCGAACACCGGGGAGCTGTTTTTT. This chain links TRBV28 with TRBJ2-2, with D maybe TRBD2 (5 bases). Germline assignment: CDR1 MDHEN and CDR2 SYDVKM. V was pared by 7 bases and J by 0 bases, with 12 bases between. The CDR3 consists of 15 residues. The whole variable domain, filled in from reference TRBV28 and TRBJ2-2, reads DVKVTQSSRYLVKRTGEKVFLECVQDMDHENMFWYRQDPGLGLRLIYFSYDVKMKEKGDIPEGYSVSREKKERFSLILESASTNQTSMYLCASTTGSANTGELFFGEGSRLTVL.

This clonotype was counted many times. The V call is TRBV20-1, the J call TRBJ2-3; 12 nucleotides match TRBD2. Germline V gene lookup returns CDR1 DFQATT and CDR2 SNEGSKA (reference sequence). The ends lost 2 bases at V and 3 bases at J; junction bases unmatched: 9. The CDR3 consists of 17 residues. The CDR3, as DNA: TGCAGTGCTAGACCAATCCGGACTAGCGGGGAAACAGATACGCAGTATTTT. Its translation is CSARPIRTSGETDTQYF.

The genes are TRBV7-2 and TRBJ2-3, with a weak D call TRBD2 (6 bases). V lost 3 bases and J 2 bases, leaving 12 bases between the germline ends. The CDR3 runs to 15 residues. Germline CDR1 SGHTA, CDR2 FQGNSA. The chain's CDR3 is CASSFRGGTTDTQYF. CDR3 DNA sequence: TGTGCCAGCAGCTTCCGCGGCGGGACCACAGATACGCAGTATTTT.

This clonotype was recorded at least ten times. The DNA of the CDR3 is TGTGCCAGCAGCGTGACAGGGTCCAAGAAATGGTATGGCTACACCTTC. This translates into CASSVTGSKKWYGYTF. The chain combines TRBV9 with TRBJ1-2, with 7 nucleotides matching TRBD1. V shed 2 bases, J shed 5 bases, and the junction held 12 bases outside the gene matches. Germline V gene lookup returns CDR1 SGDLS and CDR2 YYNGEE. The CDR3 has 16 residues. The full variable domain, rest sourced from reference TRBV9 and TRBJ1-2, is DSGVTQTPKHLITATGQRVTLRCSPRSGDLSVYWYQQSLDQGLQFLIQYYNGEERAKGNILERFSAQQFPDLHSELNLSSLELGDSALYFCASSVTGSKKWYGYTFGSGTRLTVV.

The sample holds many counts of this clonotype. This chain links TRBV7-2 with TRBJ2-7; no reliable D call. The ends were cut back, 0 bases at V and 3 bases at J, with 9 bases in the middle. This CDR3 region has 14 residues. Looked up from germline, CDR1 is SGHTA and CDR2 is FQGNSA. The CDR3 coding sequence is TGTGCCAGCAGCTTAGCGCTAGGAAACTACGAGCAGTACTTC. This encodes CASSLALGNYEQYF.

This clonotype has at least ten counts. The chain has TRBV2 and TRBJ2-1; D possibly matches TRBD1 or TRBD2 (5 bases each). The CDR3 is 16 residues long. Trimming stripped 4 bases from V and 0 bases from J, with 13 bases between. Germline CDR1 is SNHLY and CDR2 is FYNNEI. In DNA, the CDR3 is TGTGCCAGCAGTGCCTGGGACGCGAACTCCTACAATGAGCAGTTCTTC. Residues: CASSAWDANSYNEQFF.